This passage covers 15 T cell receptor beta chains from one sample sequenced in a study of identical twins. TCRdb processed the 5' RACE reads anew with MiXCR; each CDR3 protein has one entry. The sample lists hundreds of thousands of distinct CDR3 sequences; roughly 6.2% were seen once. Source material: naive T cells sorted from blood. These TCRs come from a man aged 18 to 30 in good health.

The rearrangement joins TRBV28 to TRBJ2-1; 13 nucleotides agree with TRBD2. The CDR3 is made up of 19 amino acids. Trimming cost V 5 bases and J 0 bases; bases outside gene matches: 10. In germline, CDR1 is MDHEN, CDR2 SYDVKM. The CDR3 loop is CASSTFGTSGESSYNEQFF. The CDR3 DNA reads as TGTGCCAGCAGTACCTTTGGGACTAGCGGGGAGAGCTCCTACAATGAGCAGTTCTTC.

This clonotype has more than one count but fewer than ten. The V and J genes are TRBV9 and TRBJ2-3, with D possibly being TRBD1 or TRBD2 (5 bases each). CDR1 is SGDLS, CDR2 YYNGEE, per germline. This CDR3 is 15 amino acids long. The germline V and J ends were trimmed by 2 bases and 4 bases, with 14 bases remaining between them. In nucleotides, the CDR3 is TGTGCCAGCAGCGTTTCAGGGACCTCCGCAGATACGCAGTATTTT. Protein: CASSVSGTSADTQYF.

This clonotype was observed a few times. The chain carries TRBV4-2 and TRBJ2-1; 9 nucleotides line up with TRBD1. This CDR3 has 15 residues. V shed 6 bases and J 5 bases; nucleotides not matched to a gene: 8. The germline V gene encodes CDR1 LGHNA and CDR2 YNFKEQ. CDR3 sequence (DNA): TGTGCCAGCAGTCATGACAGGGGGGCTGACAATGAGCAGTTCTTC. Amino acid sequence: CASSHDRGADNEQFF.

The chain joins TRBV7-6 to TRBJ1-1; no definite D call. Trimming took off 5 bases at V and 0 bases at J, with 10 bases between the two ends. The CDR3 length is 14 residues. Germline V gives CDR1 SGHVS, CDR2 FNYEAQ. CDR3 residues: CASSAENMNTEAFF. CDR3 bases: TGTGCCAGCAGCGCGGAAAATATGAACACTGAAGCTTTCTTT.

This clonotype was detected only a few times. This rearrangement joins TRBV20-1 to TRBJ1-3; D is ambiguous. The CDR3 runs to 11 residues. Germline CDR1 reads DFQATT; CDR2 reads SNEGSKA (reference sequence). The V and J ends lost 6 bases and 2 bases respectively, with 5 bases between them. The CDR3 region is CSAKPGNTIYF. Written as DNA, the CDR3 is TGCAGTGCCAAACCTGGAAACACCATATATTTT.

The CDR3 sequence: CASSPGQGAKQYV. Written as DNA, the CDR3 is TGTGCCAGCAGCCCGGGACAGGGGGCGAAACAGTACGTC. V usage is TRBV7-6 and J usage is TRBJ2-7; TRBD1 agrees at 12 bases. Germline CDR1 reads SGHVS; CDR2 reads FNYEAQ. The J segment lost 10 bases and the V segment lost 5 bases, leaving 6 bases of the junction unmatched. This CDR3 is 13 amino acids long.

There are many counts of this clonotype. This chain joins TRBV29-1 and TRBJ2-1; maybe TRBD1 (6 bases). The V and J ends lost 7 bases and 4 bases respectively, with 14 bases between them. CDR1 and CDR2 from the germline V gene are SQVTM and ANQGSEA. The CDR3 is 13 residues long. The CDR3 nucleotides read TGCAGCGGGCGGAAGACAGGTTACAATGAGCAGTTCTTC. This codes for CSGRKTGYNEQFF.

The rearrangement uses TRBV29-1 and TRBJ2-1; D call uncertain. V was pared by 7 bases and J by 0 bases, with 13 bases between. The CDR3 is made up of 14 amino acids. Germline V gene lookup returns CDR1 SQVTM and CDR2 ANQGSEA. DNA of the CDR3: TGCAGCGAGCGCAGCTCCAGCTCCTACAATGAGCAGTTCTTC. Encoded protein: CSERSSSSYNEQFF.

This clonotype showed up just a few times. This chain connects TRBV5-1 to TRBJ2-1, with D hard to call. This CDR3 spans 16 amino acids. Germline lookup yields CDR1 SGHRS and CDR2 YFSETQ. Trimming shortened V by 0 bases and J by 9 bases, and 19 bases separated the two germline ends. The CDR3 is CASSLASDHRHSEQFF. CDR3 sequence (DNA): TGCGCCAGCAGCTTGGCCTCCGACCACCGTCACAGTGAGCAGTTCTTC.

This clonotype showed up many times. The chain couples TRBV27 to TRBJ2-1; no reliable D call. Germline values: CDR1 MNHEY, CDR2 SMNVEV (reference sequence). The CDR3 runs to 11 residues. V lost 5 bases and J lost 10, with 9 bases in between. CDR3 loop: CASSGTREQFF. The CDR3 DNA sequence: TGTGCCAGCAGTGGCACAAGGGAGCAGTTCTTC.

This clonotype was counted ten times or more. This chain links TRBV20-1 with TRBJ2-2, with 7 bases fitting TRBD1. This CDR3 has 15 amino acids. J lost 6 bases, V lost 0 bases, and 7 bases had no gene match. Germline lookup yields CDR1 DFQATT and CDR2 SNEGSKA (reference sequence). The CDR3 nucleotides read TGCAGTGCTAGAGATGTGACAGGGCCTGCCGGGGAGCTGTTTTTT. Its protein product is CSARDVTGPAGELFF.

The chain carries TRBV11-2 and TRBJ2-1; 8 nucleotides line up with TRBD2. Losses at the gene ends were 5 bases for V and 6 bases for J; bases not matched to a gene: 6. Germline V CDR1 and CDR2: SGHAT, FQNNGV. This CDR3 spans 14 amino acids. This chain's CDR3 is CASSDRTSSNEQFF. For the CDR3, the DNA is TGTGCCAGCAGCGACCGGACTAGCTCCAATGAGCAGTTCTTC.

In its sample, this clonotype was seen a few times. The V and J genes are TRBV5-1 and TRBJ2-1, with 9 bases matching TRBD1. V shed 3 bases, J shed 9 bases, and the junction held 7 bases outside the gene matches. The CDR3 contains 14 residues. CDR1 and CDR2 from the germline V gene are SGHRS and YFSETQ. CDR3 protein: CASSSIQGAREQFF. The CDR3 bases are TGCGCCAGCAGCTCGATACAGGGGGCGCGTGAGCAGTTCTTC.

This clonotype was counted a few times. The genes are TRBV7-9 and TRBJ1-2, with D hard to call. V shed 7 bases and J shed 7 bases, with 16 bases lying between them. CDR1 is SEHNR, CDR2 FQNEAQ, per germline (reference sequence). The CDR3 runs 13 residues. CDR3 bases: TGTGCCAGCAACTACGGGGAAGGCCCTGGCTACACCTTC. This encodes CASNYGEGPGYTF. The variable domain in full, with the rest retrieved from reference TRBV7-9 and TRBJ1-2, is DTGVSQNPRHKITKRGQNVTFRCDPISEHNRLYWYRQTLGQGPEFLTYFQNEAQLEKSRLLSDRFSAERPKGSFSTLEIQRTEQGDSAMYLCASNYGEGPGYTFGSGTRLTVV.

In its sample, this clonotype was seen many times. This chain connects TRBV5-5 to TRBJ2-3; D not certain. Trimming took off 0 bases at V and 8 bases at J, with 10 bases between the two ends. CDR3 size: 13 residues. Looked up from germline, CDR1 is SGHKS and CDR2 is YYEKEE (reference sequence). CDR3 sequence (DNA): TGTGCCAGCAGCTTGGAAGCTACCCGTACGCAGTATTTT. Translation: CASSLEATRTQYF.